Shown below are 30 T cell receptor beta chains from a single sample sequenced in a study of Graves' ophthalmopathy and Graves' hyperthyroidism. RNA transcripts were the source from which TCR beta CDR3 regions were amplified. RT-PCR with HTBI primers came first, then second-round multiplex PCR. MiXCR, run by TCRdb on the multiplex PCR reads, gives a single entry per CDR3 protein. This sample carries about 390,000 distinct CDR3 sequences, roughly 17% of them seen once, and the ten largest clones take roughly 2.6%. The sample taken for sequencing was peripheral blood. These receptor sequences come from an adult woman with stable Graves' hyperthyroidism.

This clonotype has only a few counts. This sequence joins TRBV6-5 and TRBJ2-3; unclear D gene. There are 15 residues in the CDR3. Trimming removed 2 bases at V and 1 base at J, with 10 bases between. CDR1 MNHEY and CDR2 SVGAGI come from the germline V gene. CDR3 loop: CASSYELLGTDTQYF. CDR3 nucleotides: TGTGCCAGCAGTTACGAGTTGTTGGGCACAGATACGCAGTATTTT.

This clonotype was found many times. The chain combines TRBV27 with TRBJ1-1; D gene ambiguous. Trimming took 2 bases from V and 1 from J, leaving 14 bases between them. CDR3 length: 16 residues. CDR1 and CDR2 (germline): MNHEY, SMNVEV (reference sequence). The CDR3 bases are TGTGCCAGCAGTTTAACTCTCGGACGGGCGAACACTGAAGCTTTCTTT. It is translated as CASSLTLGRANTEAFF.

There are many counts of this clonotype. The V gene is TRBV7-2, the J gene TRBJ2-5, with D perhaps TRBD1 (6 bases). Germline lookup yields CDR1 SGHTA and CDR2 FQGNSA. This CDR3 spans 16 amino acids. V lost 1 base and J lost 5, with 17 bases in between. CDR3 loop: CASSLVSLAGVETQYF. CDR3 bases: TGTGCCAGCAGCTTAGTCTCGCTAGCAGGGGTGGAGACCCAGTACTTC.

In this sample, this clonotype turned up many times. The J gene is TRBJ1-5, the V gene TRBV28, with no clear D. The CDR3 is made up of 15 amino acids. Trimming removed 2 bases at V and 2 bases at J, with 10 bases between. CDR1 and CDR2 (germline): MDHEN, SYDVKM. DNA for the CDR3: TGTGCCAGCAGTTTAGTGGAAGAAGGCAATCAGCCCCAGCATTTT. It encodes CASSLVEEGNQPQHF.

This clonotype was detected many times. The chain combines TRBV28 with TRBJ1-3; 9 bases fit TRBD1. This CDR3 is built from 15 residues. Germline V lookup: CDR1 MDHEN, CDR2 SYDVKM. V was clipped by 8 bases and J by 0 bases; unmatched bases: 5. CDR3 in amino acids: CASRQGVTSGNTIYF. The CDR3 DNA reads TGTGCCAGCCGACAGGGGGTAACCTCTGGAAACACCATATATTTT.

This clonotype has at least ten counts. The V gene is TRBV15, the J gene TRBJ1-2; D call uncertain. Germline CDR1 is LNHNV and CDR2 is YYDKDF (reference sequence). CDR3 length equals 15 residues. Between the trimmed V and J ends, which lost 0 bases and 2 bases, there was a span of 10 bases. CDR3 residues: CATSRDPSDNYGYTF. In DNA form, the CDR3 reads TGTGCCACCAGCAGAGATCCGAGTGACAACTATGGCTACACCTTC.

This clonotype was detected ten times or more. The genes are TRBV30 and TRBJ1-5; 9 bases match TRBD1. The CDR3 totals 15 residues. CDR1 is GTSNPN, CDR2 SVGIG, per germline (reference sequence). V lost 3 bases to trimming and J lost 7 bases; unmatched junction nucleotides: 10. CDR3 coding DNA: TGTGCCTGGAGACTAACCGGGACAGGGCAGCAGCCCCAGCATTTT. This sequence encodes CAWRLTGTGQQPQHF.

The J gene is TRBJ1-2, the V gene TRBV7-2; the D is unclear. V lost 2 bases to trimming and J lost 6 bases, with 13 bases between them. The CDR3 sequence is 14 residues long. Germline V lookup: CDR1 SGHTA, CDR2 FQGNSA. CDR3 nucleotides: TGTGCCAGCAGCTTAAGAAGGGTACAAGATGGCTACACCTTC. Translated, it gives CASSLRRVQDGYTF.

This clonotype was seen many times. CDR3 DNA: TGTGCCAGCAGCCGACAGGGCCCTAGCGGGAGTATCTACGAGCAGTACTTC. Its protein is CASSRQGPSGSIYEQYF. The rearrangement joins TRBV11-2 to TRBJ2-7, with 10 nucleotides matching TRBD2. The germline gives CDR1 SGHAT, CDR2 FQNNGV. Trimming at V came to 5 bases and at J to 3 bases, leaving 13 bases not matched to a gene. This CDR3 contains 17 residues.

This clonotype was observed many times. The gene calls are TRBV6-1 and TRBJ2-7, with D maybe TRBD1 (8 bases). Trimming removed 8 bases at V and 1 base at J, with 18 bases between. The CDR3 totals 15 residues. The germline CDR1 and CDR2 sequences are MNHNS and SASEGT. The chain's CDR3 is CASVPGRTGSYEQYF. In DNA, the CDR3 is TGTGCCAGCGTCCCCGGGAGGACAGGGTCCTACGAGCAGTACTTC.

V usage is TRBV7-3 and J usage is TRBJ1-6; D remains unclear. Trimming took off 1 base at V and 13 bases at J, with 23 bases between the two ends. From germline, CDR1 is SGHTA and CDR2 FQGTGA. The CDR3 is 17 amino acids. DNA of the CDR3: TGTGCCAGCAGCTTAAAGGTCGTTGGCGGGCCCCGCGAGCCCCTCCACTTT. Its protein product is CASSLKVVGGPREPLHF. The variable domain in full, completed from reference TRBV7-3 and TRBJ1-6, reads GAGVSQTPSNKVTEKGKYVELRCDPISGHTALYWYRQSLGQGPEFLIYFQGTGAADDSGLPNDRFFAVRPEGSVSTLKIQRTERGDSAVYLCASSLKVVGGPREPLHFGNGTRLTVT.

The chain has TRBV4-3 and TRBJ1-3; no clear D. In germline, CDR1 is LGHNA, CDR2 YSLEER. V lost 3 bases and J lost 0, with 12 bases in between. This CDR3 is built from 16 residues. In DNA, the CDR3 is TGCGCCAGCAGCCAGAGCTACAGCTACTCTGGAAACACCATATATTTT. Its protein product is CASSQSYSYSGNTIYF.

V is TRBV2 and J is TRBJ2-5; 7 bases agree with TRBD2. The CDR3 has 18 amino acids. Germline V gene data show CDR1 as SNHLY and CDR2 as FYNNEI. Germline trimming cut 6 bases from V and 0 bases from J; bases unmatched to any gene: 16. The CDR3 protein is CASSRRSPGTTNQETQYF. The CDR3 DNA is TGTGCCAGCAGCCGGCGCTCCCCCGGGACTACAAACCAAGAGACCCAGTACTTC.

This clonotype occurred many times. The chain recombines TRBV11-2 with TRBJ1-2; D possibly corresponds to TRBD1 (5 bases). The V end lost 9 bases, the J end lost 4 bases, and 12 bases lay between the germline ends. Germline values: CDR1 SGHAT, CDR2 FQNNGV. The CDR3 is 12 residues long. The CDR3 DNA follows: TGTGCCAGTAGGAGGGGCTTCTATGGCTACACCTTC. Its translation is CASRRGFYGYTF. Together with reference TRBV11-2 and TRBJ1-2, the CDR3 gives the full variable domain: EAGVAQSPRYKIIEKRQSVAFWCNPISGHATLYWYQQILGQGPKLLIQFQNNGVVDDSQLPKDRFSAERLKGVDSTLKIQPAKLEDSAVYLCASRRGFYGYTFGSGTRLTVV.

This clonotype has a count of ten or more. The genes are TRBV11-2 and TRBJ1-1; no definite D call. V was clipped by 5 bases and J by 1 base, with 11 bases between them. The CDR3 spans 14 residues. CDR1 and CDR2 (germline): SGHAT, FQNNGV. The CDR3 region has the DNA TGTGCCAGCAGCAGGAACGCAGGGAACACTGAAGCTTTCTTT. Encoded protein: CASSRNAGNTEAFF.

The chain couples TRBV6-1 to TRBJ2-5; 10 bases agree with TRBD2. The V and J ends lost 6 bases and 4 bases, in that order; junction bases with no gene match: 11. Germline V CDR1 and CDR2: MNHNS, SASEGT. The CDR3 contains 16 residues. The CDR3 region has the DNA TGTGCCAGCAGGGGGCTAGCGGGGGCAGAGGGAGAGACCCAGTACTTC. Protein: CASRGLAGAEGETQYF.

This clonotype was recorded many times. The rearrangement joins TRBV6-1 to TRBJ2-6, with D perhaps matching TRBD1 (5 bases). This CDR3 has 15 amino acids. Per germline, CDR1 MNHNS and CDR2 SASEGT. Trimming pared 6 bases from V and 4 bases from J, leaving 13 bases between. CDR3 protein: CASRRQSRGANVLTF. The CDR3 DNA is TGTGCCAGCAGAAGACAGTCCCGCGGGGCCAACGTCCTGACTTTC.

The genes are TRBV5-8 and TRBJ1-5; D is ambiguous. CDR1 SGHTS and CDR2 YDEGEE come from the germline V gene. Deletions cut 7 bases from V and 3 bases from J, with 11 bases between. The CDR3 covers 13 residues. CDR3: CASERTFNQPQHF. The CDR3 nucleotides read TGTGCCAGCGAACGGACGTTCAATCAGCCCCAGCATTTT. Full variable domain (remainder filled in from reference TRBV5-8 and TRBJ1-5): EAGVTQSPTHLIKTRGQQATLRCSPISGHTSVYWYQQALGLGLQFLLWYDEGEERNRGNFPPRFSGRQFPNYSSELNVNALELEDSALYLCASERTFNQPQHFGDGTRLSIL.

This clonotype was picked up many times. The chain links TRBV6-1 to TRBJ2-2; 9 positions agree with TRBD2. The J segment lost 7 bases and the V segment lost 6 bases, leaving 6 bases of the junction unmatched. The CDR3 sequence is 14 residues long. The germline CDR1 and CDR2 sequences are MNHNS and SASEGT. CDR3 in amino acids: CASRRSGSGGELFF. Here the CDR3 DNA reads TGTGCCAGCAGACGTAGCGGGAGCGGCGGGGAGCTGTTTTTT.

The chain employs TRBV18 and TRBJ2-5, with D unresolved. V was cut by 5 bases and J by 2 bases, with 9 bases left in between. This CDR3 spans 13 amino acids. The germline V gene encodes CDR1 KGHSH and CDR2 LQKENI. CDR3 in amino acids: CASSTRQQETQYF. Written as DNA, the CDR3 is TGTGCCAGCTCAACCAGGCAGCAAGAGACCCAGTACTTC. Together with reference TRBV18 and TRBJ2-5, the CDR3 gives the full variable domain: NAGVMQNPRHLVRRRGQEARLRCSPMKGHSHVYWYRQLPEEGLKFMVYLQKENIIDESGMPKERFSAEFPKEGPSILRIQQVVRGDSAAYFCASSTRQQETQYFGPGTRLLVL.

This clonotype was picked up many times. The chain links TRBV3-1 to TRBJ2-7, with D uncertain. The CDR3 extends over 12 amino acids. Germline V gives CDR1 LGHDT, CDR2 YNNKEL (reference sequence). Trimming stripped 0 bases from V and 8 bases from J, with 8 bases between. The CDR3 bases are TGTGCCAGCAGCCAAGATATTCGGAAGCAGTACTTC. Its protein is CASSQDIRKQYF.

The chain couples TRBV28 to TRBJ1-1; unclear D gene. Germline-derived CDR1 and CDR2 are MDHEN and SYDVKM. CDR3 length: 13 residues. Trimming took 6 bases from V and 6 from J, leaving 14 bases between them. The CDR3, as DNA: TGTGCCAGCAGACTAAACTGGGGATCTGAAGCTTTCTTT. Residues: CASRLNWGSEAFF.

This clonotype was counted many times. V gene TRBV12-3 or TRBV12-4 combines with J gene TRBJ2-7; 8 bases fit TRBD2. After removal of 4 bases from V and 4 bases from J, the junction contained 12 bases not matched to a gene. The CDR3 is made up of 16 amino acids. CDR3 protein: CASSYTGTRRLYEQYF. In DNA form, the CDR3 reads TGTGCCAGCAGTTACACCGGGACTAGGAGACTTTACGAGCAGTACTTC.

The chain joins TRBV29-1 to TRBJ1-2; a possible D gene is TRBD1 (6 bases). The CDR3 runs 14 residues. Trimming removed 1 base from V and 3 bases from J, with 12 bases in between. CDR1 SQVTM and CDR2 ANQGSEA come from the germline V gene. In nucleotides, the CDR3 is TGCAGCGTTGAAGGCTATAGGGGGGACTATGGCTACACCTTC. This gives the protein CSVEGYRGDYGYTF.

This clonotype was detected many times. The chain carries TRBV28 and TRBJ2-7; unclear D gene. The length of the CDR3 is 12 residues. Germline V gene data show CDR1 as MDHEN and CDR2 as SYDVKM. The CDR3, as DNA: TGTGCGCAGGCGGTAAACTCCTACGAGCAGTACTTC. This gives the protein CAQAVNSYEQYF.

J is TRBJ2-7 and V is TRBV7-9; D is undetermined. Germline lookup yields CDR1 SEHNR and CDR2 FQNEAQ (reference sequence). With 0 bases removed from V and 7 bases from J, the gap between germline ends came to 7 bases. The CDR3 totals 12 residues. This CDR3 reads CASSLASEEQYF. In DNA, the CDR3 is TGTGCCAGCAGCTTAGCATCCGAGGAGCAGTACTTC.

This clonotype appeared many times. This chain links TRBV28 with TRBJ2-6; D might be TRBD1 (6 bases). CDR3 size: 15 residues. CDR1 and CDR2 (germline): MDHEN, SYDVKM. V was clipped by 4 bases and J by 1 base, with 8 bases between them. The CDR3 DNA is TGTGCCAGCAGTTCACAGGGATCTGGGGCCAACGTCCTGACTTTC. This codes for CASSSQGSGANVLTF.

Notes on this clonotype: One end of the junction is discordant with germline, which a read error may explain. The chain carries TRBV11-2 and TRBJ2-4; D is uncertain. Germline V lookup: CDR1 SGHAT, CDR2 FQNNGV. CDR3 length equals 14 residues. CDR3 residues: CASSLNEAINIKYF. The CDR3 DNA is TGTGCCAGCAGCTTAAATGAAGCTATAAACATTAAGTACTTC.

In this sample, this clonotype turned up a few times. This chain's CDR3 is CASSVDGILGGQNYGYTF. CDR3 coding DNA: TGTGCCAGCAGCGTAGATGGAATATTGGGGGGGCAAAACTATGGCTACACCTTC. V usage is TRBV9 and J usage is TRBJ1-2; tentatively, D is TRBD1 (6 bases). Trimming removed 0 bases from V and 2 bases from J, with 20 bases in between. The CDR3 consists of 18 residues. From germline, CDR1 is SGDLS and CDR2 YYNGEE.

This clonotype was picked up many times. The V gene is TRBV5-5, the J gene TRBJ2-7; 10 bases fit TRBD1. Germline CDR1 reads SGHKS; CDR2 reads YYEKEE (reference sequence). Germline trimming cut 4 bases from V and 6 bases from J; bases unmatched to any gene: 13. The CDR3 covers 16 residues. The CDR3, as DNA: TGTGCCAGCAGCACCGGCGTGGGACAGGGGAAGGGCGAGCAGTACTTC. It is translated as CASSTGVGQGKGEQYF. The full variable domain, with the rest looked up from reference TRBV5-5 and TRBJ2-7, is DAGVTQSPTHLIKTRGQQVTLRCSPISGHKSVSWYQQVLGQGPQFIFQYYEKEERGRGNFPDRFSARQFPNYSSELNVNALLLGDSALYLCASSTGVGQGKGEQYFGPGTRLTVT.